This T cell receptor beta chain was identified during a study of blood T cells in healthy people across ages. CDR3 length: 19 amino acids. CDR1 is SGHTA and CDR2 is FQGNSA in the germline V gene. With 2 bases clipped from V and 5 bases from J, the junction kept 10 bases outside the gene matches. Concerning this clonotype itself: Its antigen is still unknown.

Using a J-beta primer mix together with a sample-barcoded 5' primer, a second PCR was run for roughly 6 to 11 cycles. MiXCR, run by TCRdb on the 5' RACE reads, gives a single entry per CDR3 protein. Here the sample spans approximately 320,000 distinct CDR3 sequences, 25% to 30% being singletons. General study results and limits: Estimates of diversity drawn from one million T cells were considered underestimates. Possibly confounding the expanded clonotype changes was the fact that donor CMV status was unknown.

Total RNA extracted from each sample amounted to at least 6 micrograms. Sequenced input: blood. The receptor's source is a woman between 70 and 85 years old in good health. This sequence joins TRBV7-2 and TRBJ2-3; 16 nucleotides agree with TRBD2. The CDR3 region is CASSLKEGLAGGPGDTQYF. CDR3 bases: TGTGCCAGCAGCTTAAAGGAGGGACTAGCGGGGGGGCCCGGAGATACGCAGTATTTT.